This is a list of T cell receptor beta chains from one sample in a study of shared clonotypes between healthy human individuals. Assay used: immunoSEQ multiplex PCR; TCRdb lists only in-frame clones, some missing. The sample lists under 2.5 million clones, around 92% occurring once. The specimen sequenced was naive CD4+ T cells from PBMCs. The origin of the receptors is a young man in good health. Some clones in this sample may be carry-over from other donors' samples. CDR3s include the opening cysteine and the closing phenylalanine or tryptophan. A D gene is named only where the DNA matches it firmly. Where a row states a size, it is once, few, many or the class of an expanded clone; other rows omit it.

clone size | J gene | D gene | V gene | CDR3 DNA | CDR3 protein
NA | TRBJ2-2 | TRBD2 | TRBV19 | TGTGCCAGTACGGCCGGGACTACGAACACCGGGGAGCTGTTTTTT | CASTAGTTNTGELFF
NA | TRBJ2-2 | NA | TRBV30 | TGTGCCCGAAGGTCCCCGGGGAACACCGGGGAGCTGTTTTTT | CARRSPGNTGELFF
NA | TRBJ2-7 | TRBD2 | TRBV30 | TGTGCCTGGAGACAGGTAGCGGGCCACGAGCAGTACTTC | CAWRQVAGHEQYF
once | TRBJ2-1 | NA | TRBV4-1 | TGCGCCAGCAGCCAAGATGTCCGTCCGTGGTCCTACAATGAGCAGTTCTTC | CASSQDVRPWSYNEQFF
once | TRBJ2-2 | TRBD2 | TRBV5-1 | TGCGCCAGCAGCGCCACTAGCGGGCCGAACACCGGGGAGCTGTTTTTT | CASSATSGPNTGELFF
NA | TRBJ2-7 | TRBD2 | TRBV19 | TGTGCCACCTCCCGCCTCCAATCCGGGACTACGGGAGAGCAGTACTTC | CATSRLQSGTTGEQYF
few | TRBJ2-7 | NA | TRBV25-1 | TGTGCCAGCAGTGATGCGGGGAGCTCCTACGAGCAGTACTTC | CASSDAGSSYEQYF
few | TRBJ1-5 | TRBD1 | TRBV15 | TGTGCCACCAGCAGTTTCGGGACAGCCGACCAGCCCCAGCATTTT | CATSSFGTADQPQHF
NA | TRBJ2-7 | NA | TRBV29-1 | TGCAGCGTTGTTTGGGGGACCCGGGCCAACTACGAGCAGTACTTC | CSVVWGTRANYEQYF
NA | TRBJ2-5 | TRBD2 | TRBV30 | TGTGCCTGGAGTCATCCTCCCCGACTAGCGGGAATCCAAGAGACCCAGTACTTC | CAWSHPPRLAGIQETQYF
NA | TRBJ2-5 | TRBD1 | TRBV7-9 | TGTGCCAGCAGCTCCTGGGACAGGCCCTCGGGAGAGCAGTACTTC | CASSSWDRPSGEQYF
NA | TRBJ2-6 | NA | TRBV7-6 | TGTGCCAGCAGCTGGGACAAGGACTACTCTGGGGCCAACGTCCTGACTTTC | CASSWDKDYSGANVLTF
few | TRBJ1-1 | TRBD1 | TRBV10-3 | TGTGCCATCAGTAGCACAGGGGAAAACGAAGCTTTCTTT | CAISSTGENEAFF
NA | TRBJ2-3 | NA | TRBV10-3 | TGTGCCATCAGTGCCGCCCGTGACGATACGCAGTATTTT | CAISAARDDTQYF
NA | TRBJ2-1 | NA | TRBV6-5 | TGTGCCAGCAGTTACGCGGGCGGGACAGTCCCTTCTGAGAAGTTCTTC | CASSYAGGTVPSEKFF
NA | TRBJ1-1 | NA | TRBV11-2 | TGTGCCAGCAGCTTGGTTTTGCGGCAGGTCTCTGAAGCTTTCTTT | CASSLVLRQVSEAFF
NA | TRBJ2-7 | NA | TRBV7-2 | TGTGCCAGCAGCTCAACCTACGAGCAGTACTTC | CASSSTYEQYF
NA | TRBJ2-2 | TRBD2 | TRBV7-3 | TGTGCCAGCAGCTTAACGCTATCAGCGGGAGGGCCTTACGGGGAGCTGTTTTTT | CASSLTLSAGGPYGELFF
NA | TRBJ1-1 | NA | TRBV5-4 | TGTGCCAGCAGCCAGGGACGCGCGGGGTACACTGAAGCTTTCTTT | CASSQGRAGYTEAFF
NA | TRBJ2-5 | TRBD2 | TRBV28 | TGTGCCATCAGGGGACTTACGCGACTAGCGGGAGGAGAGACCCAGTACTTC | CAIRGLTRLAGGETQYF
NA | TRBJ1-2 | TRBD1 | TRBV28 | TGTGCCAGCAGTTCACAGGGGGCCCTCTATGGCTACACCTTC | CASSSQGALYGYTF
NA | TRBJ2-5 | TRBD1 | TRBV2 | TGTGCCAGCAGGGACCTACCGGTGGGACAGGGTAGAGGAGAGACCCAGTACTTC | CASRDLPVGQGRGETQYF
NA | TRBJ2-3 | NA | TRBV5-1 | TGCGCCAGCAGCTTGGGGCCCCAGGGGAGGGATACGCAGTATTTT | CASSLGPQGRDTQYF
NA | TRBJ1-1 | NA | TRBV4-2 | TGTGCCAGCAGCCAGGCGGGGATGAACACTGAAGCTTTCTTT | CASSQAGMNTEAFF
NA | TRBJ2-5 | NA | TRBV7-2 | TGTGCCAGCAGCTTAACGCTTTTTAGGGGAGAGACCCAGTACTTC | CASSLTLFRGETQYF
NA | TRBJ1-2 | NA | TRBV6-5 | TGTGCCAGCAGTCAGTTACAGGGAATTAACTATGGCTACACCTTC | CASSQLQGINYGYTF
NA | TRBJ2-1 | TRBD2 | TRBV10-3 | TGTGCCATCCGTCGGACTAGCGGGGGGAATGAGCAGTTCTTC | CAIRRTSGGNEQFF
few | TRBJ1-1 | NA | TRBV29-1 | TGCAGCGTTGTGAGGCCTATGAACACTGAAGCTTTCTTT | CSVVRPMNTEAFF
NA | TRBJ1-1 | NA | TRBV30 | TGTGCCTGGAGCCCCGGTCAGGCCACGGCTTTCTTT | CAWSPGQATAFF
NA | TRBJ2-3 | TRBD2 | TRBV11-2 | TGTGCCAGCAGCTTAGCTAGCGGGAGAACAGATACGCAGTATTTT | CASSLASGRTDTQYF
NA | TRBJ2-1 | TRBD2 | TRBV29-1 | TGCAGCACGAGACTAGCGGGAGGGAATGAGCAGTTCTTC | CSTRLAGGNEQFF